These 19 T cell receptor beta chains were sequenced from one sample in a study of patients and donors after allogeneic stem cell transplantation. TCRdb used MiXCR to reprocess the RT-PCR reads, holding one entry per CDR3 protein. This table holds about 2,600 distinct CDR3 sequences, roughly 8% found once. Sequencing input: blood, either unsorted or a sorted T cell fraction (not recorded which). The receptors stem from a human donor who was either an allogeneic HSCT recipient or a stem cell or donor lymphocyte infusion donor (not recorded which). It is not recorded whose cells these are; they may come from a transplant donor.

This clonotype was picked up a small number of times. The CDR3 DNA sequence: TGTGCCAGCAGCTTAACTGGGAACCCCACAGATACGCAGTATTTT. It translates to CASSLTGNPTDTQYF. The chain combines TRBV7-3 with TRBJ2-3; D gene uncertain. The CDR3 is 15 amino acids. V dropped 0 bases and J dropped 2 bases, with 9 bases sitting between them. CDR1 and CDR2 from the germline V gene are SGHTA and FQGTGA. The variable domain in full, with the rest retrieved from reference TRBV7-3 and TRBJ2-3, is GAGVSQTPSNKVTEKGKYVELRCDPISGHTALYWYRQSLGQGPEFLIYFQGTGAADDSGLPNDRFFAVRPEGSVSTLKIQRTERGDSAVYLCASSLTGNPTDTQYFGPGTRLTVL.

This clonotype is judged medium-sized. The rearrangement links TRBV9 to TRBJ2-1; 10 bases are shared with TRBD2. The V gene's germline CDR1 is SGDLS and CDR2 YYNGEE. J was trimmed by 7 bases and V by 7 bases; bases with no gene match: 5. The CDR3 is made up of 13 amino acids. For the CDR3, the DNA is TGTGCCAGCGAGCGGGAGGGTCGGAATGAGCAGTTCTTC. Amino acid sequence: CASEREGRNEQFF. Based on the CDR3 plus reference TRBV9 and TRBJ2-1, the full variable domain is DSGVTQTPKHLITATGQRVTLRCSPRSGDLSVYWYQQSLDQGLQFLIQYYNGEERAKGNILERFSAQQFPDLHSELNLSSLELGDSALYFCASEREGRNEQFFGPGTRLTVL.

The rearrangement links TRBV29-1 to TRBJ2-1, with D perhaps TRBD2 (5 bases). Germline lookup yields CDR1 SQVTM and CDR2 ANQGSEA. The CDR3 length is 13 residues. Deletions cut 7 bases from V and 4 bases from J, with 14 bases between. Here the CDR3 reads CSAPTSGYNEQFF. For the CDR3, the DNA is TGCAGCGCCCCGACATCGGGATACAATGAGCAGTTCTTC.

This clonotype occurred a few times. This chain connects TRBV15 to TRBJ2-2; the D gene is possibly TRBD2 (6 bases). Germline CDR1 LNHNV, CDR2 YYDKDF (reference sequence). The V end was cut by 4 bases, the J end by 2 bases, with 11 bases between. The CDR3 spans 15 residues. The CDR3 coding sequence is TGTGCCACCAGCACGGGACTGACAAACACCGGGGAGCTGTTTTTT. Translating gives CATSTGLTNTGELFF. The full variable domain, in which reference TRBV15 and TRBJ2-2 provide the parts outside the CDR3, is DAMVIQNPRYQVTQFGKPVTLSCSQTLNHNVMYWYQQKSSQAPKLLFHYYDKDFNNEADTPDNFQSRRPNTSFCFLDIRSPGLGDTAMYLCATSTGLTNTGELFFGEGSRLTVL.

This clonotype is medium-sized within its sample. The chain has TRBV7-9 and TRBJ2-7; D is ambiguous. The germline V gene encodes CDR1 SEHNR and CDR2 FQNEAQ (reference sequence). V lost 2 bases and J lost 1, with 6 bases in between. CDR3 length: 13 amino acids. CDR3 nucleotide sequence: TGTGCCAGCAGCTTATTCTCATCCTACGAGCAGTACTTC. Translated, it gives CASSLFSSYEQYF.

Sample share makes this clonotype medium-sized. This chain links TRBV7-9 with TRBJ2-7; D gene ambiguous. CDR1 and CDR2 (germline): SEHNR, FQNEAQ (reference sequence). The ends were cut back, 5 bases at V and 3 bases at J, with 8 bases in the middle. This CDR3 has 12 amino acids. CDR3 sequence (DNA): TGTGCCAGCAGCCGAGTGTACTACGAGCAGTACTTC. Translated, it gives CASSRVYYEQYF.

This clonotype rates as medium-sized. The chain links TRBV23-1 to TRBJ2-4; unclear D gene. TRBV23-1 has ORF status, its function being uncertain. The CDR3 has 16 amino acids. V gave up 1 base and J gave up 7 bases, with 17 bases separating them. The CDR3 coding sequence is TGCGCCAGCAGTCAATTAATGGGTCACTTAAGGAACATTCAGTACTTC. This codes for CASSQLMGHLRNIQYF.

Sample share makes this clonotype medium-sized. CDR3 amino acids: CASTPWGSLSYGYTF. The DNA of the CDR3 is TGTGCCAGCACCCCCTGGGGGTCCCTGAGCTATGGCTACACCTTC. This chain connects TRBV6-1 to TRBJ1-2, with D possibly matching TRBD1 (5 bases). Germline V gives CDR1 MNHNS, CDR2 SASEGT. Trimming removed 7 bases from V and 4 bases from J, with 19 bases in between. The CDR3 has 15 amino acids.

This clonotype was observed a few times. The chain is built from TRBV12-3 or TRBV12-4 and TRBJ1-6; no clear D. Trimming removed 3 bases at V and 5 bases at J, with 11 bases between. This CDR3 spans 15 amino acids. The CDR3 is CASSLHSKDNSPLHF. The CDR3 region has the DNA TGTGCCAGCAGTTTGCACAGTAAAGATAATTCACCCCTCCACTTT.

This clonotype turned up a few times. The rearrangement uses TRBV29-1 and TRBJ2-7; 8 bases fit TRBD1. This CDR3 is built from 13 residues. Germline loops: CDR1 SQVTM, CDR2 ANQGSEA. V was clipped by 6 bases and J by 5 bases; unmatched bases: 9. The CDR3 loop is CSVLGQGDHEQYF. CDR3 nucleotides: TGCAGCGTCTTAGGACAGGGCGACCACGAGCAGTACTTC.

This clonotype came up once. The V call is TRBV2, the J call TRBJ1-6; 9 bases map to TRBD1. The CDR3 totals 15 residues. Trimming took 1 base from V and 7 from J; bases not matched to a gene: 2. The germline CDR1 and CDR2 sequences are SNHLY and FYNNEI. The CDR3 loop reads CASSEDGTGNSPLHF. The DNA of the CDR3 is TGTGCCAGCAGTGAAGACGGGACAGGGAATTCACCCCTCCACTTT. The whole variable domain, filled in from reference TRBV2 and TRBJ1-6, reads EPEVTQTPSHQVTQMGQEVILRCVPISNHLYFYWYRQILGQKVEFLVSFYNNEISEKSEIFDDQFSVERPDGSNFTLKIRSTKLEDSAMYFCASSEDGTGNSPLHFGNGTRLTVT.

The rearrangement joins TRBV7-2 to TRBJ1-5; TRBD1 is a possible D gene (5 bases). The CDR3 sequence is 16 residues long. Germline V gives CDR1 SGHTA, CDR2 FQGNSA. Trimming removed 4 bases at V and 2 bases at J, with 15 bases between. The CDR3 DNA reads TGTGCCAGCAGCTATTCAGGGACGAAGGGCAATCAGCCCCAGCATTTT. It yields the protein CASSYSGTKGNQPQHF.

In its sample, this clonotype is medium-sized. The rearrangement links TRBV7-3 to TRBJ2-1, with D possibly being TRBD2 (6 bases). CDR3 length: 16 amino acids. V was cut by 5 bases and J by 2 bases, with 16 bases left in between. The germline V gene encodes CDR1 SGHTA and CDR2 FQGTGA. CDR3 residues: CASSPGRLGPYNEQFF. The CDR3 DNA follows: TGTGCCAGCAGCCCGGGAAGACTAGGCCCCTACAATGAGCAGTTCTTC.

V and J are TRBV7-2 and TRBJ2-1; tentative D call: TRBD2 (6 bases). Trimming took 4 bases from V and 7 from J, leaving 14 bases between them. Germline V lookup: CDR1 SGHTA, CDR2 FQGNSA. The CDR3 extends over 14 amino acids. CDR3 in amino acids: CASSSTRLVNEQFF. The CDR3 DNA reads TGTGCCAGCAGCTCCACCAGACTAGTAAATGAGCAGTTCTTC.

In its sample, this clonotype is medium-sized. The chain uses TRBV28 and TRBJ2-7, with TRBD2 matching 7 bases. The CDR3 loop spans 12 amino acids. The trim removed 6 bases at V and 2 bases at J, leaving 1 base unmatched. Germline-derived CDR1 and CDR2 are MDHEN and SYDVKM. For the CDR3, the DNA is TGTGCCAGCAGCCGGGGGGCCTACGAGCAGTACTTC. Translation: CASSRGAYEQYF.

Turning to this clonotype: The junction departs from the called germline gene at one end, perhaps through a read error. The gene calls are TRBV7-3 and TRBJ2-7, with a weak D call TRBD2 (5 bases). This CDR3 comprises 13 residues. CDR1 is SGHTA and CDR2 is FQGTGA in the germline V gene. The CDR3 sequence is CVSSLERSYEQYF. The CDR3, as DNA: TGTGTCAGCAGCTTAGAGCGGTCCTACGAGCAGTACTTC.

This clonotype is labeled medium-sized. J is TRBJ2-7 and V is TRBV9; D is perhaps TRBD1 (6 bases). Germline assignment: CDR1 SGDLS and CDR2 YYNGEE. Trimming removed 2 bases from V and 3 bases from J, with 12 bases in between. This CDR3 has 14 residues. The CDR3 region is CASSVSGTNYEQYF. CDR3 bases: TGTGCCAGCAGCGTGTCCGGGACAAACTACGAGCAGTACTTC.

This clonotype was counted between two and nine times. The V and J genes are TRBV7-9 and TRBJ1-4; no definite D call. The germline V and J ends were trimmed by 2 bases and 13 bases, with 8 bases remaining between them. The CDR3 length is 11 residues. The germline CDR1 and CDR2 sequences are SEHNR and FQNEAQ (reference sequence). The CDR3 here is CASSLQAVLFF. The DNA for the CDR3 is TGTGCCAGCAGCTTACAGGCAGTACTGTTTTTT.

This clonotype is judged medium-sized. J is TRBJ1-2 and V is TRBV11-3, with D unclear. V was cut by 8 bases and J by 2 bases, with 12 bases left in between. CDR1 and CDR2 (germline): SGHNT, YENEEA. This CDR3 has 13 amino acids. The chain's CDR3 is CASPPGKNYGYTF. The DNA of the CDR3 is TGTGCCAGCCCCCCGGGGAAAAACTATGGCTACACCTTC.